This T cell receptor beta chain was found in a study of blood T cell repertoires in COVID-19. Looking at the study overall: Samples representing acute and convalescent COVID-19 were sourced from the United States, Italy and Spain.

Germline assignment: CDR1 SGDLS and CDR2 YYNGEE. V was pared by 4 bases and J by 1 base, with 16 bases between. The CDR3 contains 16 residues. The protocol was immunoSEQ multiplex PCR, while the TCRdb copy is restricted to in-frame clones and leaves out a portion. Of about 170,000 clones in the sample, roughly nine tenths were seen once. This chain uses TRBV9 with TRBJ2-3; D is undetermined. Sequences were obtained from peripheral blood. The TCR sequence derives from an older man with acute or convalescent COVID-19. CDR3 amino acids: CASSPQRSSGTDTQYF. CDR3 bases: TGTGCCAGCAGCCCCCAAAGGTCAAGCGGCACAGATACGCAGTATTTT.